Described below is a single T cell receptor (beta chain) sequence and its context. This entry belongs to a study of blood T cell repertoires in COVID-19. The wider study: Some COVID-19 samples were acute and others convalescent; all came from the United States, Italy and Spain. PBMCs, B-cell-depleted T cells, or T cells provided the cDNA or gDNA that made up the material.

In the original analysis: Reference gene primer amplification gave nucleated cell count estimates. Libraries were prepared by immunoSEQ multiplex PCR; TCRdb keeps only in-frame clonotypes and omits some of them. The DNA was the basis for D and trimming; V, J and clone size are from that table. The sample yields over 200,000 clones, 83% seen once. Germline lookup yields CDR1 SGHTA and CDR2 FQGTGA. Trimming took 5 bases from V and 7 from J, leaving 14 bases between them. This CDR3 has 14 residues. Material: peripheral blood. The receptor comes from a woman in her thirties or forties with active or convalescent COVID-19. The V gene is TRBV7-3, the J gene TRBJ2-2; maybe TRBD2 (6 bases). The CDR3 DNA reads as TGTGCCAGCAGCCCCCACCGGGAGAGCGGGGAGCTGTTTTTT. As protein: CASSPHRESGELFF.